A selection of T cell receptor beta chains follows, all from one sample in a study of blood T cells in healthy people across ages. MiXCR, run by TCRdb on the 5' RACE reads, gives a single entry per CDR3 protein. Of around 2 million distinct CDR3 sequences in the sample, about two fifths were seen once. Material: blood. These receptors all stem from a human donor in good health. The CDR3 runs from the conserved cysteine through the conserved F or W. Fields, in order: clone size, CDR3 length, V gene, J gene, D gene, CDR3 protein, CDR3 DNA. A D gene is named only where the DNA matches it firmly. The size entry is marked missing in some rows and otherwise reads once, few, many or a size class.

size: once
length: 11
V: TRBV12-3/TRBV12-4
J: TRBJ1-1
D: NA
CDR3: CASSISPEAFF
DNA: TGTGCCAGCAGTATTAGTCCTGAAGCTTTCTTT

size: NA
length: 16
V: TRBV5-6
J: TRBJ2-1
D: TRBD1
CDR3: CASSLLGQYVYNEQFF
DNA: TGTGCCAGCAGCTTGTTGGGACAGTATGTCTACAATGAGCAGTTCTTC

size: NA
length: 15
V: TRBV12-3/TRBV12-4
J: TRBJ1-1
D: NA
CDR3: CASSPRGSDSPEAFF
DNA: TGTGCCAGCAGCCCCCGGGGGAGCGACTCCCCTGAAGCTTTCTTT

size: NA
length: 13
V: TRBV5-1
J: TRBJ2-5
D: NA
CDR3: CASSRQRQETQYF
DNA: TGCGCCAGCAGCCGACAGAGGCAAGAGACCCAGTACTTC

size: once
length: 14
V: TRBV7-9
J: TRBJ2-7
D: NA
CDR3: CASSSIAVTYEQYF
DNA: TGTGCCAGCAGCTCTATAGCGGTGACTTACGAGCAGTACTTC

size: NA
length: 18
V: TRBV20-1
J: TRBJ2-1
D: TRBD1
CDR3: CSARASPRTGGSNNEQFF
DNA: TGCAGTGCTAGAGCCTCCCCCAGGACAGGGGGATCGAACAATGAGCAGTTCTTC

size: few
length: 20
V: TRBV7-2
J: TRBJ2-1
D: NA
CDR3: CASSLGDGLTRATKNNEQFF
DNA: TGTGCCAGCAGCTTAGGAGATGGACTTACCAGGGCTACAAAAAACAATGAGCAGTTCTTC

size: NA
length: 15
V: TRBV7-2
J: TRBJ2-1
D: TRBD1
CDR3: CASSFGTGTGNEQFF
DNA: TGTGCCAGCAGCTTTGGGACAGGGACTGGGAATGAGCAGTTCTTC

size: few
length: 16
V: TRBV9
J: TRBJ2-1
D: NA
CDR3: CASSVDGDGSYNEQFF
DNA: TGTGCCAGCAGCGTGGACGGAGACGGCTCCTACAATGAGCAGTTCTTC

size: many
length: 12
V: TRBV7-9
J: TRBJ1-2
D: NA
CDR3: CASSLGGEGYTF
DNA: TGTGCCAGCAGCTTAGGAGGGGAAGGCTACACCTTC

size: NA
length: 15
V: TRBV5-1
J: TRBJ1-2
D: NA
CDR3: CASSLAHGPGDGYTF
DNA: TGCGCCAGCAGCTTGGCCCACGGTCCAGGGGATGGCTACACCTTC

size: NA
length: 14
V: TRBV4-1
J: TRBJ1-1
D: NA
CDR3: CASSRTSGTTEAFF
DNA: TGCGCCAGCAGTCGGACTTCGGGGACCACTGAAGCTTTCTTT

size: NA
length: 13
V: TRBV7-2
J: TRBJ1-2
D: NA
CDR3: CASSSFTEYGYTF
DNA: TGTGCCAGCAGCTCATTTACAGAATATGGCTACACCTTC

size: NA
length: 13
V: TRBV10-3
J: TRBJ2-7
D: TRBD2
CDR3: CAIRGLAGYEQYF
DNA: TGTGCCATCAGGGGTCTAGCGGGCTACGAGCAGTACTTC

size: few
length: 15
V: TRBV7-9
J: TRBJ2-6
D: NA
CDR3: CASSLYGYGANVLTF
DNA: TGTGCCAGCAGCTTATACGGCTATGGGGCCAACGTCCTGACTTTC

size: NA
length: 15
V: TRBV18
J: TRBJ1-2
D: NA
CDR3: CASSPGTRAADGYTF
DNA: TGTGCCAGCTCTCCCGGGACGCGGGCCGCTGATGGCTACACCTTC

size: few
length: 11
V: TRBV29-1
J: TRBJ2-5
D: TRBD1
CDR3: CSGNRGETQYF
DNA: TGCAGCGGGAACAGGGGAGAGACCCAGTACTTC

size: NA
length: 17
V: TRBV12-3/TRBV12-4
J: TRBJ2-2
D: TRBD2
CDR3: CASSFGSSGGGTGELFF
DNA: TGTGCCAGCAGTTTTGGATCTAGCGGGGGGGGGACCGGGGAGCTGTTTTTT

size: few
length: 15
V: TRBV7-6
J: TRBJ2-5
D: NA
CDR3: CASSLGFGEKETQYF
DNA: TGTGCCAGCAGCTTAGGGTTTGGAGAGAAAGAGACCCAGTACTTC

size: few
length: 12
V: TRBV7-9
J: TRBJ1-1
D: NA
CDR3: CTSSPADSQAFF
DNA: TGTACCAGCAGCCCCGCCGACAGTCAAGCTTTCTTT

size: many
length: 14
V: TRBV7-2
J: TRBJ1-2
D: TRBD1
CDR3: CASSLGQGARGYTF
DNA: TGTGCCAGCAGCTTGGGACAGGGGGCGCGGGGCTACACCTTC

size: few
length: 11
V: TRBV6-6
J: TRBJ2-1
D: NA
CDR3: CASTAYNEQFF
DNA: TGTGCCAGCACCGCATACAATGAGCAGTTCTTC

size: NA
length: 15
V: TRBV28
J: TRBJ1-3
D: TRBD1
CDR3: CASSGDRASGNTIYF
DNA: TGTGCCAGCAGTGGGGACAGGGCGTCTGGAAACACCATATATTTT

size: NA
length: 14
V: TRBV29-1
J: TRBJ1-2
D: NA
CDR3: CSVGPRQSLYGYTF
DNA: TGCAGCGTTGGGCCTCGACAATCTCTTTATGGCTACACCTTC

size: NA
length: 15
V: TRBV9
J: TRBJ2-1
D: NA
CDR3: CASSVDVGRPDEQFF
DNA: TGTGCCAGCAGCGTAGACGTGGGGAGGCCGGATGAGCAGTTCTTC

size: NA
length: 14
V: TRBV29-1
J: TRBJ2-6
D: NA
CDR3: CSVSGQSGTNVPTF
DNA: TGCAGCGTTTCCGGACAGTCTGGGACCAACGTCCCGACTTTC

size: NA
length: 13
V: TRBV12-3/TRBV12-4
J: TRBJ1-5
D: NA
CDR3: CASSFQGGKPQHF
DNA: TGTGCCAGCAGTTTCCAGGGAGGGAAGCCCCAGCATTTT

size: NA
length: 19
V: TRBV4-1
J: TRBJ2-1
D: NA
CDR3: CASSQDEMEGTIPVNEQFF
DNA: TGCGCCAGCAGCCAAGATGAGATGGAGGGGACCATTCCAGTCAATGAGCAGTTCTTC

size: NA
length: 16
V: TRBV20-1
J: TRBJ2-1
D: TRBD1
CDR3: CSATSLGTEGFNEQFF
DNA: TGCAGTGCTACCTCGCTGGGGACAGAGGGTTTTAATGAGCAGTTCTTC

size: NA
length: 13
V: TRBV29-1
J: TRBJ1-1
D: NA
CDR3: CSVDGGGGTEAFF
DNA: TGCAGCGTTGATGGGGGCGGGGGCACTGAAGCTTTCTTT

size: many
length: 13
V: TRBV29-1
J: TRBJ2-3
D: TRBD2
CDR3: CSVGEGSTDTQYF
DNA: TGCAGCGTGGGGGAGGGAAGCACAGATACGCAGTATTTT

size: few
length: 13
V: TRBV6-6
J: TRBJ2-5
D: TRBD2
CDR3: CASNYGGQETQYF
DNA: TGTGCCAGCAACTACGGGGGGCAAGAGACCCAGTACTTC

size: NA
length: 17
V: TRBV9
J: TRBJ2-7
D: NA
CDR3: CASSVEDGWANSYEQYF
DNA: TGTGCCAGCAGCGTAGAGGACGGGTGGGCAAACTCCTACGAGCAGTACTTC

size: NA
length: 14
V: TRBV2
J: TRBJ1-5
D: NA
CDR3: CANSDNRGNQPQHF
DNA: TGTGCCAACAGTGACAACAGGGGCAATCAGCCCCAGCATTTT

size: NA
length: 16
V: TRBV6-5
J: TRBJ1-1
D: NA
CDR3: CASSPLQGFENTEAFF
DNA: TGTGCCAGCAGCCCCCTTCAGGGATTCGAGAACACTGAAGCTTTCTTT

size: NA
length: 15
V: TRBV11-3
J: TRBJ2-7
D: TRBD1
CDR3: CASSPRGQGLYEQYF
DNA: TGTGCCAGCAGCCCCCGGGGACAGGGTCTCTACGAGCAGTACTTC

size: NA
length: 14
V: TRBV2
J: TRBJ1-4
D: NA
CDR3: CASSDRTSNEKLFF
DNA: TGTGCCAGCAGTGACAGGACCTCTAATGAAAAACTGTTTTTT

size: NA
length: 13
V: TRBV6-2/TRBV6-3
J: TRBJ2-4
D: NA
CDR3: CASSYSSDHIQYF
DNA: TGTGCCAGCAGTTACTCGAGTGACCACATTCAGTACTTC

size: NA
length: 18
V: TRBV10-3
J: TRBJ1-2
D: TRBD1
CDR3: CAVKSDRGKIPRHGGYTF
DNA: TGTGCCGTCAAATCGGACAGGGGTAAGATACCCCGCCATGGTGGCTACACCTTC

size: few
length: 15
V: TRBV12-3/TRBV12-4
J: TRBJ2-3
D: NA
CDR3: CASSYGDPSTDTQYF
DNA: TGTGCCAGCAGTTACGGGGACCCGAGCACAGATACGCAGTATTTT

size: NA
length: 14
V: TRBV19
J: TRBJ1-1
D: NA
CDR3: CASSNRALGTEAFF
DNA: TGTGCCAGTAGCAACAGGGCCTTGGGCACTGAAGCTTTCTTT

size: few
length: 14
V: TRBV27
J: TRBJ2-7
D: NA
CDR3: CASSRKGTSYEQYF
DNA: TGTGCCAGCAGTCGAAAGGGGACGTCCTACGAGCAGTACTTC

size: NA
length: 13
V: TRBV6-5
J: TRBJ1-1
D: NA
CDR3: CASSSRPQRGAFF
DNA: TGTGCCAGCAGTTCGCGACCGCAACGGGGGGCTTTCTTT

size: NA
length: 13
V: TRBV25-1
J: TRBJ1-5
D: NA
CDR3: CASSDLSNQPQHF
DNA: TGTGCCAGCAGTGATCTTAGCAATCAGCCCCAGCATTTT

size: NA
length: 13
V: TRBV7-3
J: TRBJ2-4
D: NA
CDR3: CASSLTHRREQYF
DNA: TGTGCCAGCAGCTTAACACACCGCAGGGAGCAGTACTTC

size: NA
length: 16
V: TRBV7-6
J: TRBJ1-2
D: NA
CDR3: CASSLDHTGGNYGYTF
DNA: TGTGCCAGCAGCTTAGACCATACTGGAGGGAACTATGGCTACACCTTC

size: few
length: 15
V: TRBV7-2
J: TRBJ2-5
D: NA
CDR3: CASSLAPGWSGEQYF
DNA: TGTGCCAGCAGCTTAGCCCCCGGGTGGTCGGGAGAGCAGTACTTC

size: NA
length: 15
V: TRBV20-1
J: TRBJ2-5
D: TRBD1
CDR3: CSARAGQGAGETQYF
DNA: TGCAGTGCTAGAGCCGGACAGGGGGCGGGGGAGACCCAGTACTTC

size: NA
length: 15
V: TRBV7-2
J: TRBJ1-3
D: NA
CDR3: CASSFETVTGNTIYF
DNA: TGTGCCAGCAGCTTTGAGACGGTGACTGGAAACACCATATATTTT